These T cell receptor beta chains were read from a single sample in a study of shared clonotypes between healthy human individuals. Using immunoSEQ multiplex PCR, the repertoire was profiled, and TCRdb retains in-frame clones only, with some absent. Of 2 million to 3 million clones in the sample, under 95% were seen once. Sequencing was carried out using naive CD4+ T cells from PBMCs. The receptors come from a man aged 18 to 29 in good health. Some clones in this sample may be carry-over from other donors' samples. Each CDR3 is given with its conserved first and last residue. Fields, in order: CDR3 protein, CDR3 DNA, D gene, clone size, J gene, V gene. The D gene is left open where the match is weak. Size tells how often a clone was seen (once, few, many) or the class of an expanded clone, and some rows leave it out.

CDR3aa: CTPREDTQYF
CDR3nt: TGCACCCCCCGGGAGGATACGCAGTATTTT
d_gene: .
abundance: once
j_gene: TRBJ2-3
v_gene: TRBV20-1

CDR3aa: CASSYLTVDTEAFF
CDR3nt: TGTGCCAGCAGTTATCTGACAGTTGACACTGAAGCTTTCTTT
d_gene: .
abundance: .
j_gene: TRBJ1-1
v_gene: TRBV6-9

CDR3aa: CASSPLAGVRNEQFF
CDR3nt: TGCGCCAGCAGCCCTCTAGCGGGAGTTCGCAATGAGCAGTTCTTC
d_gene: TRBD2
abundance: once
j_gene: TRBJ2-1
v_gene: TRBV4-3

CDR3aa: CSVLYADTQYF
CDR3nt: TGCAGTGTCCTATACGCAGATACGCAGTATTTT
d_gene: .
abundance: .
j_gene: TRBJ2-3
v_gene: TRBV20-1

CDR3aa: CASSRQAGGTDTQYF
CDR3nt: TGTGCCAGCAGCCGGCAAGCTGGAGGGACAGATACGCAGTATTTT
d_gene: .
abundance: .
j_gene: TRBJ2-3
v_gene: TRBV7-3

CDR3aa: CASSPPKGTKNIQYF
CDR3nt: TGTGCCAGCTCACCACCGAAGGGAACCAAAAACATTCAGTACTTC
d_gene: .
abundance: .
j_gene: TRBJ2-4
v_gene: TRBV18

CDR3aa: CAWSQTLPNQPQHF
CDR3nt: TGTGCCTGGAGTCAAACCCTCCCTAATCAGCCCCAGCATTTT
d_gene: .
abundance: .
j_gene: TRBJ1-5
v_gene: TRBV30

CDR3aa: CASSVRADTQYF
CDR3nt: TGCGCCAGCAGTGTAAGGGCAGATACGCAGTATTTT
d_gene: .
abundance: once
j_gene: TRBJ2-3
v_gene: TRBV5-1

CDR3aa: CASSLDGRDRREQYF
CDR3nt: TGTGCCAGCAGCTTAGACGGACGGGACAGAAGGGAGCAGTACTTC
d_gene: TRBD1
abundance: .
j_gene: TRBJ2-7
v_gene: TRBV7-2

CDR3aa: CASSEARGGGYEQYF
CDR3nt: TGTGCCAGCAGTGAAGCTCGCGGGGGGGGCTACGAGCAGTACTTC
d_gene: TRBD2
abundance: .
j_gene: TRBJ2-7
v_gene: TRBV2

CDR3aa: CASSAQVEKLFF
CDR3nt: TGTGCCAGCAGTGCCCAGGTCGAAAAACTGTTTTTT
d_gene: .
abundance: .
j_gene: TRBJ1-4
v_gene: TRBV2

CDR3aa: CAWRTGSTDTQYF
CDR3nt: TGTGCCTGGCGGACAGGGAGCACAGATACGCAGTATTTT
d_gene: TRBD1
abundance: once
j_gene: TRBJ2-3
v_gene: TRBV30

CDR3aa: CASTLQGQDPSYF
CDR3nt: TGTGCCAGCACCTTGCAAGGACAGGACCCCTCGTACTTC
d_gene: TRBD1
abundance: .
j_gene: TRBJ2-5
v_gene: TRBV2

CDR3aa: CASSPTAGYEQYF
CDR3nt: TGTGCCAGCAGCCCAACGGCAGGCTACGAGCAGTACTTC
d_gene: .
abundance: .
j_gene: TRBJ2-7
v_gene: TRBV7-3

CDR3aa: CASSLVPRTVTQYF
CDR3nt: TGTGCCAGCAGTTTAGTCCCGCGTACTGTTACGCAGTATTTT
d_gene: .
abundance: .
j_gene: TRBJ2-3
v_gene: TRBV28

CDR3aa: CASSDGGYQPQHF
CDR3nt: TGTGCCAGCAGTGACGGGGGATATCAGCCCCAGCATTTT
d_gene: .
abundance: .
j_gene: TRBJ1-5
v_gene: TRBV28

CDR3aa: CASSRGGDRTKNIQYF
CDR3nt: TGCGCCAGCAGCCGGGGCGGGGATCGAACCAAAAACATTCAGTACTTC
d_gene: .
abundance: .
j_gene: TRBJ2-4
v_gene: TRBV5-1

CDR3aa: CASSYRPSDGELFF
CDR3nt: TGTGCCAGCAGTTACCGTCCTAGCGACGGGGAGCTGTTTTTT
d_gene: .
abundance: .
j_gene: TRBJ2-2
v_gene: TRBV6-5

CDR3aa: CATGRSAGEQYF
CDR3nt: TGTGCCACGGGACGGAGTGCCGGCGAGCAGTACTTC
d_gene: .
abundance: .
j_gene: TRBJ2-7
v_gene: TRBV28

CDR3aa: CASSLVRNEQFF
CDR3nt: TGCGCCAGCAGCTTGGTGAGGAATGAGCAGTTCTTC
d_gene: .
abundance: .
j_gene: TRBJ2-1
v_gene: TRBV5-1

CDR3aa: CASSPKHEQYF
CDR3nt: TGTGCCAGCTCACCAAAACACGAGCAGTACTTC
d_gene: .
abundance: .
j_gene: TRBJ2-7
v_gene: TRBV18

CDR3aa: CASSPRGRLPTVEQYF
CDR3nt: TGTGCCAGCAGTCCTAGAGGACGGCTCCCTACGGTGGAGCAGTACTTC
d_gene: .
abundance: once
j_gene: TRBJ2-7
v_gene: TRBV5-4

CDR3aa: CASSSRTSGLHNEQFF
CDR3nt: TGCGCCAGCAGCTCCCGGACTAGCGGCTTACACAATGAGCAGTTCTTC
d_gene: TRBD2
abundance: .
j_gene: TRBJ2-1
v_gene: TRBV5-1

CDR3aa: CASSLIGANYGYTF
CDR3nt: TGCGCCAGCAGTCTTATTGGAGCTAACTATGGCTACACCTTC
d_gene: .
abundance: .
j_gene: TRBJ1-2
v_gene: TRBV10-2

CDR3aa: CASRSGSLADTQYF
CDR3nt: TGTGCCAGCAGGTCGGGTAGCTTGGCAGATACGCAGTATTTT
d_gene: .
abundance: .
j_gene: TRBJ2-3
v_gene: TRBV28